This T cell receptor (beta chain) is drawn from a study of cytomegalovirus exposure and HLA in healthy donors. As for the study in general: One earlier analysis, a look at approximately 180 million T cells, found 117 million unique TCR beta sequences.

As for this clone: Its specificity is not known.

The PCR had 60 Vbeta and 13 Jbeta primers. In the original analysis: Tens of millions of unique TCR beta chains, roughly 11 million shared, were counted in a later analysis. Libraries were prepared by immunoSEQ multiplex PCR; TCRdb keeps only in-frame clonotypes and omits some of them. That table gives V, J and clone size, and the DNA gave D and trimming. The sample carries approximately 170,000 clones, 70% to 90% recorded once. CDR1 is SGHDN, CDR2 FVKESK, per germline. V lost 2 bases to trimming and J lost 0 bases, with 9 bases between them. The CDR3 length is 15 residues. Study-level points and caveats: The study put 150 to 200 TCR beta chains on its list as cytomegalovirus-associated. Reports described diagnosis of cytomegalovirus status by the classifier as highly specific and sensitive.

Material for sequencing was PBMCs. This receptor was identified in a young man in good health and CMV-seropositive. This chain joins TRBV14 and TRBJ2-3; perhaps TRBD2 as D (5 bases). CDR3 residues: CASSQLGGSTDTQYF. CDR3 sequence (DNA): TGTGCCAGCAGCCAATTGGGCGGGAGCACAGATACGCAGTATTTT.